The following is a T cell receptor (beta chain) sequence with its context. Its matching antigen is unknown. Diagnostic assessment was based on clinical symptoms, serum thyroxine and TRAb, thyroid ultrasound and orbital computed tomography. The data are from a study of T cells in Graves' hyperthyroidism and ophthalmopathy. Study observations and caveats: Researchers found most expanded thyroid clonotypes above 0.001 in blood as well.

Researchers amplified the TCR beta CDR3 regions from RNA transcripts. First-round RT-PCR of the TCR CDR3 relied on the HTBI primer set. Each CDR3 protein is one row after TCRdb ran MiXCR on the multiplex PCR reads. The sample lists some 530,000 distinct CDR3 sequences; about 20% were seen once. This CDR3 has 16 amino acids. From germline, CDR1 is LGHDT and CDR2 YNNKEL (reference sequence). The V gene end was trimmed by 3 bases and the J gene end by 4 bases; junction bases not matched to a gene: 7. This TCR was recovered from a woman aged 70-85 years with Graves' ophthalmopathy. Sequencing was carried out using blood. The chain combines TRBV3-1 with TRBJ2-1, with 9 bases fitting TRBD2. CDR3: CASSQSSGKSYNEQFF. CDR3 bases: TGTGCCAGCAGCCAGTCTAGCGGGAAGTCGTACAATGAGCAGTTCTTC.